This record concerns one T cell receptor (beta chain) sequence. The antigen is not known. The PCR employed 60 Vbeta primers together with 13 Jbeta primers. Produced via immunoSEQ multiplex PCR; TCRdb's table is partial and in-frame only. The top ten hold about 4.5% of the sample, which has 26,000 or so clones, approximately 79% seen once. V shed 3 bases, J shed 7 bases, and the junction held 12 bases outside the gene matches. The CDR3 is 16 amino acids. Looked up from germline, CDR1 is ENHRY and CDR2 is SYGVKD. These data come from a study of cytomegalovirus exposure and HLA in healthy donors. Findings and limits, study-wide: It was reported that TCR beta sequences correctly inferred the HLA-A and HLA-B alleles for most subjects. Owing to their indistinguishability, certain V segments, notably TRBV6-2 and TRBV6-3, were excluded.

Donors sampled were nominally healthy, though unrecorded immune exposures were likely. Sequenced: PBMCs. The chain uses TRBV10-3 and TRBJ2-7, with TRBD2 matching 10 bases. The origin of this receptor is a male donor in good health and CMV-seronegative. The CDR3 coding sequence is TGTGCCATCAGTGAAATCTCATTAGCGGGGGGATCAGAGCAGTACTTC. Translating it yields CAISEISLAGGSEQYF.